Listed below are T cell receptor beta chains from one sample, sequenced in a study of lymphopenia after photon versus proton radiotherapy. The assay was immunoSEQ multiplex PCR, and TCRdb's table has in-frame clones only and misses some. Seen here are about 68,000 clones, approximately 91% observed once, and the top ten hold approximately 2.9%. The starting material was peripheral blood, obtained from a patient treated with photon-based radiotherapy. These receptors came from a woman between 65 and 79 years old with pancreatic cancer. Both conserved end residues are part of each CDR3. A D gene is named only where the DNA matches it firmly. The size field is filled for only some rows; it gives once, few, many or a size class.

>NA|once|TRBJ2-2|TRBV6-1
TGTGCCAGCAGAGGACACGGCACCGGGGAGCTGTTTTTT
CASRGHGTGELFF
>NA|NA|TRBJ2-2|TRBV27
TGTGCCAGCAGTTTCCCAGGAGGGAACACCGGGGAGCTGTTTTTT
CASSFPGGNTGELFF
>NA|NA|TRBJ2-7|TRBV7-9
TGTGCCAGCAGCGACCCCGGGGCAAGCCAGTACTTC
CASSDPGASQYF
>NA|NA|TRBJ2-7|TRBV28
TGTGCCAGCAGTCGCCTCGGGGCGTACGAGCAGTACTTC
CASSRLGAYEQYF
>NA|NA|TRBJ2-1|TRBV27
TGTGCCAGCAGTGTGTGGGAACAACAGCTCTCCTACAATGAGCAGTTCTTC
CASSVWEQQLSYNEQFF
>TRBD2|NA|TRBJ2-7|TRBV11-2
TGTGCCAGCAGCTCCTCTAGGACTAGCGGGAGTTACGAGCAGTACTTC
CASSSSRTSGSYEQYF
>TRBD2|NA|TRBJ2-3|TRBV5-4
TGTGCCAGCAGCCCGGGACTAGCACCGGATACGCAGTATTTT
CASSPGLAPDTQYF
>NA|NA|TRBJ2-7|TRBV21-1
TGTGCCAGCAGCCACCTCCCTCCGGGACAGGGACCCTACGAGCAGTACTTC
CASSHLPPGQGPYEQYF
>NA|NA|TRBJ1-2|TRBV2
TGTGCCAGCAGTGACCGGCAGGGCCCAGGAGGCTACACCTTC
CASSDRQGPGGYTF
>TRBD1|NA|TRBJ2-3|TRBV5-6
TGTGCCAGCAGCTTTGCCGGGACAGGGACAGATACGCAGTATTTT
CASSFAGTGTDTQYF
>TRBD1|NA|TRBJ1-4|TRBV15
TGTGCCACCACCGACAGGGGTAATGAAAAACTGTTTTTT
CATTDRGNEKLFF
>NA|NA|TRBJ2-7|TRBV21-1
TGTGCCAGCAGCACCCTGTTGGGTGGTCGCCCCTACGAGCAGTACTTC
CASSTLLGGRPYEQYF
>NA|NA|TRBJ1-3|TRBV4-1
TGCGCCAGCAGCCAAGGTGGATTCTCTGGAAACACCATATATTTT
CASSQGGFSGNTIYF
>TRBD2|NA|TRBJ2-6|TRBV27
TGTGCCAGCAGTTTTTCCGGGACTAGCGGGAGGGGGAATATAGGGGCCAACGTCCTGACTTTC
CASSFSGTSGRGNIGANVLTF
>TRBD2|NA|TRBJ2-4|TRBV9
TGTGCCAGCAGCTCTGGACTAGCGGGAAACATTCAGTACTTC
CASSSGLAGNIQYF
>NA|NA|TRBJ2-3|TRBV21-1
TGTGCCAGCAGCAATGTGGGAACAGATACGCAGTATTTT
CASSNVGTDTQYF
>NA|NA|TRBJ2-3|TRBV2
TGTGCCAGCAGTCAGCGCTCCGCCCGGACAGATACGCAGTATTTT
CASSQRSARTDTQYF
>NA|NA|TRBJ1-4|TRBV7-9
TGTGCCAGCGCGGTCCAAGCAACTAATGAAAAACTGTTTTTT
CASAVQATNEKLFF
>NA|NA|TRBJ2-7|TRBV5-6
TGTGCCAGCAGCTTGGCGGGAGAAGTCTCCTACGAGCAGTACTTC
CASSLAGEVSYEQYF
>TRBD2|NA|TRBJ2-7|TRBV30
TGTGCCTGTGAGGGGACTAGTAGCGCCGAGCAGTACTTC
CACEGTSSAEQYF
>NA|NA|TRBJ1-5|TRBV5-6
TGTGCCAGCAGCTTGGCGGGTAATCATCAGCCCCAGCATTTT
CASSLAGNHQPQHF
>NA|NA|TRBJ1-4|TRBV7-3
TGTGCCAGCAGCTCCCGGGAGGAAACTAATGAAAAACTGTTTTTT
CASSSREETNEKLFF
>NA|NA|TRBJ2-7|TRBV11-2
TGTGCCAGCAGCTTAGATCTGGGCAATACCTACGAGCAGTACTTC
CASSLDLGNTYEQYF
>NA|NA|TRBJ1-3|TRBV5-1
TGTGCCAGCAGCGGGGACAACGGAAACACCATATATTTT
CASSGDNGNTIYF
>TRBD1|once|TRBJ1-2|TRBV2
TGTGCCAGCAGCGCTGACTTGGGGACAGGGAGCGGCTACACCTTC
CASSADLGTGSGYTF
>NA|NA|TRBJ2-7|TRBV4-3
TGCGCCAGCAGCCAAGATGATAGGGGCTACGAGCAGTACTTC
CASSQDDRGYEQYF
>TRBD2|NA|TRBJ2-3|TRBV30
TGTGCCTGGACCCGCGGGGGGCAGAGCGCAGATACGCAGTATTTT
CAWTRGGQSADTQYF
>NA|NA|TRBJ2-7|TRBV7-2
TGTGCCAGCAGGCTTACAGGGACGACATCCTACGAGCAGTACTTC
CASRLTGTTSYEQYF
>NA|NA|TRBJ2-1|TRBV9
TGTGCCAGCAGCGTAGCGGCCCACCTGGAGGATGAGCAGTTCTTC
CASSVAAHLEDEQFF
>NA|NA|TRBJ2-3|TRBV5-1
TGCGCCAGCAGCTTTGGGGTGGGCACAGATACGCAGTATTTT
CASSFGVGTDTQYF
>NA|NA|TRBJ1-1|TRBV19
TGTGCCAGTGGGAGGGAACCGAACACTGAAGCTTTCTTT
CASGREPNTEAFF
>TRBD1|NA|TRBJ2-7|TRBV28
TGTGCCACGGGGACAGGGGGACTTTACGAGCAGTACTTC
CATGTGGLYEQYF
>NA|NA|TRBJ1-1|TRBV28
TGTGCCAGCACCCCAAGTAAGGGTGCTCATGAAGCTTTCTTT
CASTPSKGAHEAFF
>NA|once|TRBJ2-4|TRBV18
TGTGCCAGCTCACCGGGGGAACAGGGAAGTATCAAAAACATTCAGTACTTC
CASSPGEQGSIKNIQYF
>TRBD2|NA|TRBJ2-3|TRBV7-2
TGTGCCAGCAGCTTGCCCTCCAGACTAGCCCTAAAGCGGGTGGATACGCAGTATTTT
CASSLPSRLALKRVDTQYF
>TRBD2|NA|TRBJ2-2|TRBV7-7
TGTGCTAGCAGCCCAGCGGGAACCGGGGAGCTGTTTTTT
CASSPAGTGELFF
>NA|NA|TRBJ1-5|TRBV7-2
TGTGCCAGCAGCCCTCCCGGGGGGTCGCGTCCCCAGCATTTT
CASSPPGGSRPQHF
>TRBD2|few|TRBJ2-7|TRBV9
TGTGCCAGCAGCCCTCACCAGGTAGCGGGAGGGAGAGAGCAGTACTTC
CASSPHQVAGGREQYF
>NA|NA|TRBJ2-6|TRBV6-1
TGTGCCAGCAGTGTAACAGACTCTGGGGCCAACGTCCTGACTTTC
CASSVTDSGANVLTF
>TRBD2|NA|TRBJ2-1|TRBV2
TGTGCCAGCAAGGCAGGGGCGGGAGGGCCTGTCTTGAATGAGCAGTTCTTC
CASKAGAGGPVLNEQFF
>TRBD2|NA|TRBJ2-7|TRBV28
TGTGCCAGCAGTTTGAGCGGGGTCAGCTCCTACGAGCAGTACTTC
CASSLSGVSSYEQYF
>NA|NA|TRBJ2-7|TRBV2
TGTGCCAGCAGGAGGGGGAGCTCCTACGAGCAGTACTTC
CASRRGSSYEQYF
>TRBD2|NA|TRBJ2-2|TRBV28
TGTGCCAGCTCCTCACCGGGAGGGAACACCGGGGAGCTGTTTTTT
CASSSPGGNTGELFF
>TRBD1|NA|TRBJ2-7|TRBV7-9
TGTGCCAGCAGCTCCCGGGGGGACAGGGGTTTCAACGAGCAGTACTTC
CASSSRGDRGFNEQYF
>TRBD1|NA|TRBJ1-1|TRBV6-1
TGTGCCAGCAATCAGGGGGTCGGCACTGAAGCTTTCTTT
CASNQGVGTEAFF
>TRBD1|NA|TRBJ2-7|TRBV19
TGTGCCAGTAGTAAGGGACAGGGAGCGACCAAGCAGTACTTC
CASSKGQGATKQYF
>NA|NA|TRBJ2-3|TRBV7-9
TGTGCCAGCTCTCCTGGGGGCGGTTCCACAGATACGCAGTATTTT
CASSPGGGSTDTQYF
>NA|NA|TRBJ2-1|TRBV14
TGTGCCAGCAGCCCACGGGCGGGACTTGAGTTCTTC
CASSPRAGLEFF